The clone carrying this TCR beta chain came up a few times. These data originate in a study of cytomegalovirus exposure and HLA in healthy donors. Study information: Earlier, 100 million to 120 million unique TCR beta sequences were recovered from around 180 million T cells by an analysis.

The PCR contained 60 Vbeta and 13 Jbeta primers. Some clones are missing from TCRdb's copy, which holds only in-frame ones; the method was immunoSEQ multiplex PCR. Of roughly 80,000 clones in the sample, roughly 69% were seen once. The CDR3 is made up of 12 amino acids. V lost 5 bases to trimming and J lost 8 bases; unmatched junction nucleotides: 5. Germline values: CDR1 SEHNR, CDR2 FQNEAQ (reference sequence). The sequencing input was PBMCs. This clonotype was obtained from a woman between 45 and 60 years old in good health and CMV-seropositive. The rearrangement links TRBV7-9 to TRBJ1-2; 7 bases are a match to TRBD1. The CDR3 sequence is CASSQTGKGYTF. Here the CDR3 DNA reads TGTGCCAGCAGCCAGACAGGGAAGGGCTACACCTTC.